The clone carrying this TCR beta chain is a singleton in its sample. Losses at the gene ends were 3 bases for V and 3 bases for J; bases not matched to a gene: 3. This CDR3 is 15 amino acids long. Germline CDR1 LGHNA, CDR2 YSLEER. This entry belongs to a study of technical replicates of blood from several donors. Here immunoSEQ multiplex PCR was the method, and the copy in TCRdb shows in-frame clones only, minus some. The table has roughly 56,000 clones, roughly 96% seen once. This TCR came from a human donor in good health. Some clones in this sample may be carry-over from other donors' samples. The V gene is TRBV4-3, the J gene TRBJ2-3; 10 bases agree with TRBD1. Source material: PBMCs. The CDR3 nucleotides read TGCGCCAGCAGCCATGGGACAGGGGTGACAGATACGCAGTATTTT. This encodes CASSHGTGVTDTQYF.